One sample yielded the 30 T cell receptor beta chains listed below, sequenced in a study of T cells in Graves' hyperthyroidism and ophthalmopathy. RNA transcripts provided the source from which TCR beta CDR3 regions were amplified. Carried out on the TCR CDR3, a first-round RT-PCR used the HTBI primer set. TCRdb re-derived calls from the multiplex PCR reads in MiXCR, one entry per CDR3 protein. This sample carries fewer than 750,000 distinct CDR3 sequences, about 14% of them seen once, and the ten largest clones take approximately 12%. Sequencing was carried out using blood. The source is a woman between 45 and 65 years old with Graves' ophthalmopathy.

This clonotype was seen repeatedly, ten times or more. The rearrangement joins TRBV18 to TRBJ2-7; no clear D gene. CDR3 length: 15 residues. Trimming shortened V by 0 bases and J by 3 bases, and 12 bases separated the two germline ends. Germline V gives CDR1 KGHSH, CDR2 LQKENI. The CDR3: CASSPPRLSRYEQYF. DNA for the CDR3: TGTGCCAGCTCACCACCAAGGTTATCCCGCTACGAGCAGTACTTC.

This clonotype was observed many times. The chain couples TRBV7-2 to TRBJ2-2; TRBD2 matches 9 bases. This CDR3 contains 16 residues. Unmatched junction bases numbered 4, after V lost 5 bases and J lost 0 bases. The germline V gene encodes CDR1 SGHTA and CDR2 FQGNSA. The DNA for the CDR3 is TGTGCCAGCAGCAACCGACTAGCGGCGAACACCGGGGAGCTGTTTTTT. Amino acid sequence: CASSNRLAANTGELFF.

The V gene is TRBV6-2 or TRBV6-3, the J gene TRBJ2-2; a weak D match, TRBD1 (6 bases). The V and J ends lost 10 bases and 0 bases respectively, with 12 bases between them. Germline CDR1 and CDR2: MNHEY and SVGEGT. The CDR3 covers 14 residues. The CDR3 here is CAITQGPNTGELFF. The CDR3, as DNA: TGTGCCATCACACAGGGCCCGAACACCGGGGAGCTGTTTTTT.

In this sample, this clonotype turned up many times. The chain carries TRBV28 and TRBJ2-7; 11 bases map to TRBD2. The germline V gene has CDR1 MDHEN and CDR2 SYDVKM. The CDR3 is 15 amino acids. J lost 0 bases, V lost 6 bases, and 4 bases had no gene match. The CDR3 spells CASRMTSGVSYEQYF. CDR3 DNA: TGTGCCAGCAGGATGACTAGCGGGGTCTCCTACGAGCAGTACTTC.

This clonotype was seen repeatedly, ten times or more. The gene calls are TRBV7-6 and TRBJ2-1; D is unresolved. There are 17 residues in the CDR3. Trimming took 0 bases from V and 1 from J, leaving 13 bases between them. The germline V gene has CDR1 SGHVS and CDR2 FNYEAQ. In DNA, the CDR3 is TGTGCCAGCAGCTTAGCGGACGGGCGTTGGTCCTACAATGAGCAGTTCTTC. As protein: CASSLADGRWSYNEQFF.

This clonotype appeared a few times. This clone may be a read error of a much larger clone one base away. V is TRBV11-2 and J is TRBJ1-2; D uncertain. CDR1 and CDR2 from the germline V gene are SGHAT and FQNNGV. This CDR3 is 15 amino acids long. V lost 1 base and J lost 4, with 13 bases in between. CDR3 region: CASSLASDFSYGYTF. The CDR3 DNA sequence: TGTGCCAGCAGCTTAGCTAGCGATTTCAGCTATGGCTACACCTTC.

This clonotype was picked up many times. This chain links TRBV24-1 with TRBJ2-1, with 8 bases aligning to TRBD2. Germline CDR1 reads KGHDR; CDR2 reads SFDVKD. This CDR3 comprises 16 residues. J gave up 3 bases and V 5 bases, and 8 bases lay outside the gene matches. CDR3 in DNA: TGTGCCACCAGTGTCATTAGCGGGGCGGGCTACAATGAGCAGTTCTTC. Protein: CATSVISGAGYNEQFF.

The chain links TRBV6-2 or TRBV6-3 to TRBJ2-6, with D possibly TRBD1 on 5 matching bases. The V end was cut by 3 bases, the J end by 0 bases, with 15 bases between. Germline V CDR1 and CDR2: MNHEY, SVGEGT. The length of the CDR3 is 18 residues. The CDR3 region is CASSYRGLSFSGANVLTF. The CDR3 DNA sequence: TGTGCCAGCAGTTATAGGGGCCTCTCTTTCTCTGGGGCCAACGTCCTGACTTTC.

This clonotype was counted at least ten times. The chain carries TRBV6-2 or TRBV6-3 and TRBJ2-2; no firm D call. CDR3 length equals 15 residues. Per germline, CDR1 MNHEY and CDR2 SVGEGT. Between the trimmed V and J ends, which lost 3 bases and 2 bases, there was a span of 10 bases. For the CDR3, the DNA is TGTGCCAGCAGTTATGGTCAGATAAACACCGGGGAGCTGTTTTTT. Amino acid sequence: CASSYGQINTGELFF.

This clonotype was found a few times. This sequence joins TRBV27 and TRBJ1-2; 10 nucleotides agree with TRBD1. The CDR3 consists of 14 residues. V shed 6 bases and J 4 bases; nucleotides not matched to a gene: 5. From germline, CDR1 is MNHEY and CDR2 SMNVEV (reference sequence). CDR3 sequence reads: CASRRDRGTYGYTF. In DNA, the CDR3 is TGTGCCAGCAGACGGGACAGGGGAACCTATGGCTACACCTTC.

The CDR3 reads CSARAAVAFHTDTQYF. CDR3 coding DNA: TGCAGTGCTAGAGCGGCCGTAGCCTTCCACACAGATACGCAGTATTTT. The chain joins TRBV20-1 to TRBJ2-3; no firm D call. From germline, CDR1 is DFQATT and CDR2 SNEGSKA (reference sequence). V was trimmed by 1 base and J by 2 bases, leaving 16 bases between them. The length of the CDR3 is 16 residues.

The sample holds many counts of this clonotype. This rearrangement joins TRBV14 to TRBJ2-2; 9 bases match TRBD2. Unmatched junction bases numbered 8, after V lost 3 bases and J lost 0 bases. Germline V lookup: CDR1 SGHDN, CDR2 FVKESK. The CDR3 has 18 residues. CDR3 protein: CASSHLPGLAPNTGELFF. The CDR3 region has the DNA TGTGCCAGCAGCCACCTACCGGGACTAGCCCCGAACACCGGGGAGCTGTTTTTT.

This clonotype occurred many times. V and J are TRBV20-1 and TRBJ1-5; no clear D gene. Trimming took off 1 base at V and 7 bases at J, with 11 bases between the two ends. This CDR3 region has 13 residues. Germline V gene sequence: CDR1 DFQATT, CDR2 SNEGSKA (reference sequence). CDR3: CSARVSLGQPQHF. CDR3 nucleotide sequence: TGCAGTGCTAGAGTTTCCCTGGGGCAGCCCCAGCATTTT.

The J gene is TRBJ2-5, the V gene TRBV5-1, with 8 bases that match TRBD1. The CDR3 has 13 residues. Germline-derived CDR1 and CDR2 are SGHRS and YFSETQ. Losses at the gene ends were 7 bases for V and 5 bases for J; bases not matched to a gene: 7. Here the CDR3 DNA reads TGCGCCAGCGTTACAGGGGGTGATGAGACCCAGTACTTC. Protein: CASVTGGDETQYF.

This clonotype was seen a handful of times. The J gene is TRBJ2-2, the V gene TRBV24-1, with TRBD1 matching 9 bases. The CDR3 has 16 amino acids. With V trimmed by 5 bases and J by 4 bases, 7 bases remained unmatched. Germline V gives CDR1 KGHDR, CDR2 SFDVKD. The CDR3 DNA follows: TGTGCCACCAGTGCCCTGGACAGGGGTGTCACCGGGGAGCTGTTTTTT. Its protein is CATSALDRGVTGELFF.

The gene calls are TRBV6-2 or TRBV6-3 and TRBJ2-3; D is possibly TRBD1 (6 bases). Germline CDR1 MNHEY, CDR2 SVGEGT. V dropped 6 bases and J dropped 7 bases, with 11 bases sitting between them. The length of the CDR3 is 12 residues. CDR3 coding DNA: TGTGCCAGCAGATCCACAGGGAATACGCAGTATTTT. This gives the protein CASRSTGNTQYF.

This clonotype has a count of ten or more. The CDR3 is CASSLGQGGAFF. CDR3 coding DNA: TGTGCCAGCAGCCTGGGACAGGGGGGAGCTTTCTTT. The V and J genes are TRBV12-3 or TRBV12-4 and TRBJ1-1; 11 nucleotides line up with TRBD1. This CDR3 is 12 amino acids long. J lost 10 bases, V lost 6 bases, and 4 bases had no gene match.

The rearrangement uses TRBV9 and TRBJ2-5, with D possibly TRBD1 on 6 matching bases. The CDR3 extends over 15 amino acids. CDR1 is SGDLS and CDR2 is YYNGEE in the germline V gene. Trimming left V 3 bases short and J 5 bases short, with 17 bases between. The CDR3 here is CASSAETGLGETQYF. In DNA form, the CDR3 reads TGTGCCAGCAGCGCCGAGACAGGCCTTGGTGAGACCCAGTACTTC.

This clonotype was found many times. The V gene is TRBV13, the J gene TRBJ1-1, with a possible D match to TRBD1 (5 bases). V was trimmed by 3 bases and J by 1 base, leaving 12 bases between them. CDR1 is PRHDT, CDR2 FYEKMQ, per germline (reference sequence). There are 15 residues in the CDR3. The CDR3, as DNA: TGTGCCAGCAGCTTCTGGACAAGACGGAACACTGAAGCTTTCTTT. It encodes CASSFWTRRNTEAFF.

This clonotype has a count of ten or more. V is TRBV24-1 and J is TRBJ2-1; D is possibly TRBD1 (5 bases). Germline values: CDR1 KGHDR, CDR2 SFDVKD. This CDR3 is 13 amino acids long. V was cut by 5 bases and J by 8 bases, with 12 bases left in between. The CDR3 loop is CATSGTRKDEQFF. The CDR3 region has the DNA TGTGCCACCAGTGGGACAAGGAAGGATGAGCAGTTCTTC.

This clonotype was observed at least ten times. The V call is TRBV3-1, the J call TRBJ1-1; no definite D call. There are 18 residues in the CDR3. Trimming stripped 0 bases from V and 1 base from J, with 18 bases between. Germline-derived CDR1 and CDR2 are LGHDT and YNNKEL (reference sequence). The CDR3 reads CASSQEWEPGRRNTEAFF. CDR3 sequence (DNA): TGTGCCAGCAGCCAAGAATGGGAACCGGGGAGGCGGAACACTGAAGCTTTCTTT. Filled out from reference TRBV3-1 and TRBJ1-1, the complete variable domain reads DTAVSQTPKYLVTQMGNDKSIKCEQNLGHDTMYWYKQDSKKFLKIMFSYNNKELIINETVPNRFSPKSPDKAHLNLHINSLELGDSAVYFCASSQEWEPGRRNTEAFFGQGTRLTVV.

The chain carries TRBV29-1 and TRBJ1-2; 12 positions agree with TRBD1. Trimming cost V 3 bases and J 2 bases; bases outside gene matches: 4. Germline CDR1 and CDR2: SQVTM and ANQGSEA. The CDR3 sequence is 15 residues long. CDR3 nucleotides: TGCAGCGTTGACCCCGGGACAGGGGGCAACTATGGCTACACCTTC. Its translation: CSVDPGTGGNYGYTF.

This clonotype has ten or more counts. The V gene is TRBV20-1, the J gene TRBJ2-7; D ambiguous. CDR3 length: 13 amino acids. V gave up 0 bases and J gave up 5 bases, with 11 bases separating them. Germline V gene sequence: CDR1 DFQATT, CDR2 SNEGSKA (reference sequence). CDR3 nucleotide sequence: TGCAGTGCTAGAGAGGGTGCTCGCGACGAGCAGTACTTC. Translation: CSAREGARDEQYF.

The sample holds many counts of this clonotype. The chain is built from TRBV9 and TRBJ2-2; 9 bases agree with TRBD2. V gave up 4 bases and J gave up 11 bases; unmatched junction bases: 12. Germline CDR1 SGDLS, CDR2 YYNGEE. This CDR3 has 15 amino acids. CDR3 region: CASSPRDSGGVELFF. Written as DNA, the CDR3 is TGTGCCAGCAGCCCTAGAGATAGCGGGGGCGTAGAGCTGTTTTTT.

This clonotype came up a few times. The V gene is TRBV4-3, the J gene TRBJ1-2; 8 nucleotides match TRBD1. Germline assignment: CDR1 LGHNA and CDR2 YSLEER. With V trimmed by 0 bases and J by 7 bases, 10 bases remained unmatched. This CDR3 spans 16 amino acids. As DNA, the CDR3 is TGCGCCAGCAGCCAAGATGGGACAGGCCATGGCCTTGGCTACACCTTC. Translating gives CASSQDGTGHGLGYTF.

This clonotype was seen only a few times. The chain couples TRBV18 to TRBJ2-2, with no clear D. Germline V gene lookup returns CDR1 KGHSH and CDR2 LQKENI. The CDR3 runs 16 residues. V was cut by 3 bases and J by 4 bases, with 15 bases left in between. The CDR3 loop is CASSPWGKISTGELFF. CDR3 DNA sequence: TGTGCCAGCTCACCGTGGGGAAAAATCTCCACCGGGGAGCTGTTTTTT.

Ten or more counts support this clonotype. The V and J genes are TRBV11-3 and TRBJ2-1, with 7 bases lining up with TRBD2. The germline CDR1 and CDR2 sequences are SGHNT and YENEEA. Germline trimming cut 4 bases from V and 0 bases from J; bases unmatched to any gene: 3. The CDR3 is made up of 15 amino acids. CDR3 amino acids: CASSSGGSSYNEQFF. The CDR3, as DNA: TGTGCCAGCAGCTCCGGGGGGTCCTCCTACAATGAGCAGTTCTTC. Combining the CDR3 with reference TRBV11-3 and TRBJ2-1 gives the whole variable domain EAGVVQSPRYKIIEKKQPVAFWCNPISGHNTLYWYLQNLGQGPELLIRYENEEAVDDSQLPKDRFSAERLKGVDSTLKIQPAELGDSAVYLCASSSGGSSYNEQFFGPGTRLTVL.

Details on this clonotype: A read error may be the cause here, since a much bigger clone is one base away. The gene calls are TRBV7-9 and TRBJ2-7; 7 bases align to TRBD1. The CDR3 totals 15 residues. Germline CDR1 and CDR2: SEHNR and FQNEAQ (reference sequence). In DNA, the CDR3 is TGTGCCAGCAGTGATCGGACAGGAAATCCCTACGGGCAGTACTTC. It encodes CASSDRTGNPYGQYF. The full variable domain, with the rest looked up from reference TRBV7-9 and TRBJ2-7, is DTGVSQNPRHKITKRGQNVTFRCDPISEHNRLYWYRQTLGQGPEFLTYFQNEAQLEKSRLLSDRFSAERPKGSFSTLEIQRTEQGDSAMYLCASSDRTGNPYGQYFGPGTRLTVT.

This clonotype appeared many times. This chain uses TRBV7-8 with TRBJ2-1; D ambiguous. The germline gives CDR1 SGHVS, CDR2 FQNEAQ. The CDR3 runs 17 residues. Trimming pared 2 bases from V and 0 bases from J, leaving 14 bases between. The CDR3 coding sequence is TGTGCCAGCAGCTTAAATCGTCTCCCTAGCTCCTACAATGAGCAGTTCTTC. As protein: CASSLNRLPSSYNEQFF.

This clonotype was observed at least ten times. This chain joins TRBV30 and TRBJ2-7; 9 nucleotides match TRBD1. Trimming at V came to 3 bases and at J to 6 bases, leaving 6 bases not matched to a gene. The germline V gene encodes CDR1 GTSNPN and CDR2 SVGIG (reference sequence). This CDR3 has 13 amino acids. The CDR3 spells CAWSPGQGSEQYF. As DNA, the CDR3 is TGTGCCTGGAGCCCGGGACAGGGATCCGAGCAGTACTTC.